Listed below are T cell receptor beta chains from one sample, sequenced in a study of blood T cell repertoires in COVID-19. Only in-frame clones appear in the TCRdb table, and some are missing; sequencing was by immunoSEQ multiplex PCR. The profile covers about 170,000 clones, with 80% to 85% appearing a single time and about 14% taken by the ten largest. The source material was peripheral blood. The receptors come from a woman aged 70 to 79 with COVID-19, enrolled during active disease. Each CDR3 is given with its conserved first and last residue. D genes are given only for firm matches. A clone size is listed for some rows: how often the clone was seen (once, few, many), or a class if it is expanded.

>-|TRBJ2-1|TRBV2|-
TGTGCCAGCAGTGGAACCGGGGGAGTAGGGTTCTTC
CASSGTGGVGFF
>-|TRBJ2-3|TRBV28|once
-
CASSSSEREGGRTQYF
>-|TRBJ1-1|TRBV5-8|-
TGTGCCAGCAGCTTGTTCGGGTGGGCTTTCTTT
CASSLFGWAFF
>-|TRBJ2-3|TRBV19|-
TGTGCCAGTAGTATGCAGGGTTCCACAGATACGCAGTATTTT
CASSMQGSTDTQYF
>TRBD1|TRBJ2-5|TRBV6-5|-
TGTGCCAGCAGCGCGACAGGGAAAGAGACCCAGTACTTC
CASSATGKETQYF
>TRBD1|TRBJ2-7|TRBV7-2|-
TGTGCCAGCAGCGCACGGACAGGGGGAGTCCACGAGCAGTACTTC
CASSARTGGVHEQYF
>-|TRBJ1-2|TRBV7-8|-
TGTGCCAGCAGCTTAGTTCAAGGTAGCGGCTACACCTTC
CASSLVQGSGYTF
>-|TRBJ2-7|TRBV2|-
TGTGCCAGCAATAGGGGTTCCTACGAGCAGTACTTC
CASNRGSYEQYF
>-|TRBJ2-1|TRBV28|-
TGTGCCAGCAGGCAAATGACTGGCGGGAATTACAATGAGCAGTTCTTC
CASRQMTGGNYNEQFF
>-|TRBJ1-4|TRBV19|-
TGTGCCAGTAGTTCCCCCGCGGTCGGCAATGAAAAACTGTTTTTT
CASSSPAVGNEKLFF
>TRBD1|TRBJ1-5|TRBV7-2|-
TGTGCCAGCAGCTTAGCTGGTGGACAGGATGGGCCCCAGCATTTT
CASSLAGGQDGPQHF
>-|TRBJ1-1|TRBV11-2|once
TGTGCCAGCAGCCTTACTGAGGGCACTGAAGCTTTCTTT
CASSLTEGTEAFF
>-|TRBJ2-7|TRBV5-4|-
TGTGCCAGCAGCTCAGGAGGACGAGGGGGGGATGGCCACGAGCAGTACTTC
CASSSGGRGGDGHEQYF
>TRBD1|TRBJ2-2|TRBV7-3|-
TGTGCCAGCAGCTCCAGACAGGGCGACACCGGGGAGCTGTTTTTT
CASSSRQGDTGELFF
>-|TRBJ1-3|TRBV30|-
TGTGCCTGGAGTGTGAAAGACTTAAACCTACTAAGCTCTGGAAACACCATATATTTT
CAWSVKDLNLLSSGNTIYF
>-|TRBJ1-1|TRBV4-1|-
TGCGCCAGCACCTTACACCCAACAGGGACTGAAGCTTTCTTT
CASTLHPTGTEAFF
>-|TRBJ1-1|TRBV3-1/TRBV3-2|-
TGTGCCAGCGCAGGCGCGGGCACTGAAGCTTTCTTT
CASAGAGTEAFF
>-|TRBJ2-5|TRBV7-3|-
TGTGCCAGCAGCCCAGGGGGAGGAGAAGAGACCCAGTACTTC
CASSPGGGEETQYF
>-|TRBJ2-7|TRBV3-1/TRBV3-2|-
TGTGCCAGCAGCCACTCCCCTCTAGGAGGCCACGAGCAGTACTTC
CASSHSPLGGHEQYF
>-|TRBJ2-3|TRBV3-1/TRBV3-2|-
TGTGCCAGCAGCCTCAATCCGGGAGATACGCAGTATTTT
CASSLNPGDTQYF
>-|TRBJ1-2|TRBV7-8|-
TGTGCCAGCAGCTTAGATGGTCGGAGGAGGTATGGCTACACCTTC
CASSLDGRRRYGYTF
>-|TRBJ1-6|TRBV5-4|few
TGTGCCAGCAGCTTAGGCAGGGAATCACCCCTCCACTTT
CASSLGRESPLHF
>-|TRBJ2-5|TRBV7-2|-
TGTGCCAGCAGCTTAGGTCCTAGTCTGGAGACCCAGTACTTC
CASSLGPSLETQYF
>TRBD1|TRBJ1-2|TRBV2|-
TGTGCCAGCAGTAGAGGGACAGCCGGAGGCTACACCTTC
CASSRGTAGGYTF
>-|TRBJ2-3|TRBV20-1|-
TGCAGTGCTAGTGGCAGGGGAAACACAGATACGCAGTATTTT
CSASGRGNTDTQYF
>TRBD1|TRBJ1-2|TRBV2|-
TGTGCCAGCAGGGACAGGGATGGCTACACCTTC
CASRDRDGYTF
>-|TRBJ2-6|TRBV14|-
TGTGCCAGCAGCCAAGGTGCAGGGGTGTATGGGGCCAACGTCCTGACTTTC
CASSQGAGVYGANVLTF
>-|TRBJ1-5|TRBV18|-
TGTGCCAGCTCATCAGAGGGGGATCAGCCCCAGCATTTT
CASSSEGDQPQHF
>TRBD2|TRBJ2-3|TRBV10-3|-
TGTGCCATCAGTGGCCTAGCGGGGGACACAGATACGCAGTATTTT
CAISGLAGDTDTQYF
>TRBD1|TRBJ1-5|TRBV7-2|once
TGTGCCAGCAGCTTCATTCAGGGGGCGGGTCAGCCCCAGCATTTT
CASSFIQGAGQPQHF
>TRBD2|TRBJ2-5|TRBV11-2|-
TGTGCCAGCAGCCCCCGACCCGGGACTAGCGGGGGAGGGACCCAGTACTTC
CASSPRPGTSGGGTQYF
>TRBD2|TRBJ2-1|TRBV6-5|-
TGTGCCAGCAGTTACATGGGGGGGAGGGATGAGCAGTTCTTC
CASSYMGGRDEQFF
>-|TRBJ2-3|TRBV10-2|-
TGCGCCAGCAGTTCCAGCGGCGTCACAGATACGCAGTATTTT
CASSSSGVTDTQYF
>-|TRBJ1-4|TRBV28|few
TGTGCCAGCAGGCCTAGGCCAACGGGTGAAAAACTGTTTTTT
CASRPRPTGEKLFF
>-|TRBJ2-3|TRBV25-1|-
TGTGCCAGCAGTGAGTTTCAGGGAAGCACAGATACGCAGTATTTT
CASSEFQGSTDTQYF
>-|TRBJ1-1|TRBV5-1|-
TGCGCCAGCAGCTTGCCGGGAACGGGCACTGAAGCTTTCTTT
CASSLPGTGTEAFF
>-|TRBJ2-3|TRBV5-1|-
TGCGCCAGCAGCTTGTTGAGGCCGAGCACAGATACGCAGTATTTT
CASSLLRPSTDTQYF
>-|TRBJ1-1|TRBV28|-
TGTGCCAGCAGCCCTGGGGGGGCCCTAAGCACTGAAGCTTTCTTT
CASSPGGALSTEAFF
>TRBD1|TRBJ1-6|TRBV19|-
TGTGCCAGTAGAGGGACAGGGTTGAATTCACCCCTCCACTTT
CASRGTGLNSPLHF